Listed here are 3 T cell receptor beta chains from one sample, sequenced in a study of OX40 agonist ivuxolimab in advanced cancers. The method was immunoSEQ multiplex PCR; TCRdb's version includes in-frame clones alone and lacks a portion of them. This sample has about 46,000 clones, with approximately 86% found just once. The material was CD4+ or CD8+ T cells sorted from blood, obtained in a trial of the OX40 agonist ivuxolimab. The receptors come from an adult with an advanced solid tumor such as melanoma, head and neck, liver or kidney cancer.

This clone was seen just once. This chain joins TRBV2 and TRBJ2-1; 7 nucleotides agree with TRBD1. The CDR3 consists of 15 residues. V trimming: 5 bases; J trimming: 3 bases; junction bases outside the gene matches: 7. The germline V gene encodes CDR1 SNHLY and CDR2 FYNNEI. CDR3: CASSWGQQYYNEQFF. The CDR3 nucleotides read TGTGCCAGCAGTTGGGGACAGCAATACTACAATGAGCAGTTCTTC.

The chain couples TRBV15 to TRBJ2-1, with D unresolved. The CDR3 contains 12 residues. Germline assignment: CDR1 LNHNV and CDR2 YYDKDF (reference sequence). The germline V and J ends were trimmed by 4 bases and 8 bases, with 9 bases remaining between them. Here the CDR3 reads CATSKSGHEQFF. DNA of the CDR3: TGTGCCACCAGCAAATCAGGACATGAGCAGTTCTTC.

The genes are TRBV27 and TRBJ2-7, with TRBD1 matching 8 bases. V was clipped by 1 base and J by 3 bases; unmatched bases: 8. This CDR3 spans 16 amino acids. Germline V gives CDR1 MNHEY, CDR2 SMNVEV (reference sequence). The CDR3 DNA reads TGTGCCAGCAGTTTATTGGCGGACAGGGTGGGCTACGAGCAGTACTTC. Its protein product is CASSLLADRVGYEQYF.